Below, 17 T cell receptor beta chains from the same sample are listed, as sequenced in a study of cytomegalovirus exposure and HLA in healthy donors. Primers: 60 Vbeta forward and 13 Jbeta reverse. Libraries were prepared by immunoSEQ multiplex PCR; TCRdb keeps only in-frame clonotypes and omits some of them. The sample has roughly 150,000 clones; 65% to 85% are singletons. Sequencing was performed on PBMCs. Receptors were obtained from a man aged 50-60 years in good health and CMV-seropositive.

The chain employs TRBV6-5 and TRBJ2-7; possibly TRBD2 for D (6 bases). The length of the CDR3 is 15 residues. Trimming removed 2 bases from V and 3 bases from J, with 14 bases in between. CDR1 is MNHEY and CDR2 is SVGAGI in the germline V gene. The CDR3 region is CASSYGVADFYEQYF. The DNA of the CDR3 is TGTGCCAGCAGTTACGGGGTAGCGGACTTCTACGAGCAGTACTTC.

The genes are TRBV12-5 and TRBJ2-3, with TRBD1 identical over 11 bases. V dropped 6 bases and J dropped 4; count of bases not matched to a gene: 6. The CDR3 totals 15 residues. CDR1 and CDR2 from the germline V gene are LGHNT and FRNRAP. CDR3 sequence: CASGFGQGAADTQYF. The CDR3 DNA sequence: TGTGCTAGTGGCTTCGGACAGGGGGCTGCAGATACGCAGTATTTT.

The chain has TRBV6-5 and TRBJ1-2; 7 positions match TRBD1. Per germline, CDR1 MNHEY and CDR2 SVGAGI. J was trimmed by 3 bases and V by 6 bases; bases with no gene match: 4. The CDR3 is 13 amino acids. The CDR3 reads CASRTGQHYGYTF. The DNA of the CDR3 is TGTGCCAGCAGGACGGGACAGCACTATGGCTACACCTTC.

This clone was counted a single time. The rearrangement joins TRBV15 to TRBJ2-7; 8 positions agree with TRBD1. CDR3 length equals 14 residues. V was clipped by 0 bases and J by 6 bases; unmatched bases: 4. Germline V gene sequence: CDR1 LNHNV, CDR2 YYDKDF (reference sequence). The CDR3, as DNA: TGTGCCACCAGCAGAGACAGACAGGGGAGCGAGCAGTACTTC. This codes for CATSRDRQGSEQYF.

The chain joins TRBV4-2 to TRBJ2-7, with D unresolved. CDR1 is LGHNA and CDR2 is YNFKEQ in the germline V gene. The ends were cut back, 1 base at V and 0 bases at J, with 13 bases in the middle. The CDR3 sequence is 16 residues long. The CDR3: CASSQGRDLTSYEQYF. Here the CDR3 DNA reads TGTGCCAGCAGCCAAGGACGCGACTTGACCTCCTACGAGCAGTACTTC.

The V and J genes are TRBV7-6 and TRBJ2-1; 7 nucleotides line up with TRBD1. Looked up from germline, CDR1 is SGHVS and CDR2 is FNYEAQ. This CDR3 has 12 residues. The V segment lost 5 bases and the J segment 11 bases; nucleotides outside the gene matches: 6. CDR3 coding DNA: TGTGCCAGCAGCAGAGACAGGGAAAAGCAGTTCTTC. Translation: CASSRDREKQFF.

This chain uses TRBV5-1 with TRBJ1-1; a possible D gene is TRBD1 (5 bases). The CDR3 covers 14 residues. Germline loops: CDR1 SGHRS, CDR2 YFSETQ. The ends were cut back, 0 bases at V and 4 bases at J, with 10 bases in the middle. CDR3 region: CASSLDSGVTEAFF. CDR3 sequence (DNA): TGCGCCAGCAGCTTGGATTCGGGGGTCACTGAAGCTTTCTTT.

In its sample, this clone was seen a few times. The rearrangement uses TRBV6-1 and TRBJ1-1; 9 bases map to TRBD1. In germline, CDR1 is MNHNS, CDR2 SASEGT. The CDR3 sequence is 14 residues long. After removal of 7 bases from V and 6 bases from J, the junction contained 9 bases not matched to a gene. The chain's CDR3 is CASTEGQGRSEAFF. The CDR3 DNA follows: TGTGCCAGCACAGAAGGACAGGGGAGGTCTGAAGCTTTCTTT.

The J gene is TRBJ2-5, the V gene TRBV7-3, with TRBD2 identical over 8 bases. The V and J ends lost 6 bases and 4 bases, in that order; junction bases with no gene match: 7. CDR3 size: 14 residues. Germline V gene lookup returns CDR1 SGHTA and CDR2 FQGTGA. The CDR3 DNA follows: TGTGCCAGCAGTTTAGCGGGGCCGGGAGAGACCCAGTACTTC. Translated, it gives CASSLAGPGETQYF.

The chain uses TRBV29-1 and TRBJ2-7; 7 bases fit TRBD2. CDR1 is SQVTM and CDR2 is ANQGSEA in the germline V gene. The CDR3 contains 15 residues. V gave up 6 bases and J gave up 5 bases; unmatched junction bases: 16. The CDR3 here is CSVRSWTRSVHEQYF. DNA for the CDR3: TGCAGCGTCCGCTCGTGGACTAGAAGCGTTCACGAGCAGTACTTC.

This chain links TRBV7-9 with TRBJ1-4; 7 bases fit TRBD1. This CDR3 contains 14 residues. V shed 5 bases, J shed 5 bases, and the junction held 5 bases outside the gene matches. Per the germline V gene, CDR1 is SEHNR and CDR2 is FQNEAQ (reference sequence). CDR3 in DNA: TGTGCCAGCAGCCCGACAGGGCCGAATGAAAAACTGTTTTTT. Its translation: CASSPTGPNEKLFF.

V gene TRBV10-2 combines with J gene TRBJ1-3; 9 nucleotides agree with TRBD1. Trimming removed 1 base from V and 1 base from J; junction bases left unmatched: 8. The CDR3 is 18 amino acids. Germline loops: CDR1 WSHSY, CDR2 SAAADI. The CDR3 here is CASSEYGGQGVSGNTIYF. DNA of the CDR3: TGCGCCAGCAGTGAGTACGGGGGACAGGGCGTTTCTGGAAACACCATATATTTT.

The chain recombines TRBV28 with TRBJ2-3; TRBD2 might be the D (5 bases). The CDR3 contains 14 residues. Deletions cut 3 bases from V and 0 bases from J, with 7 bases between. Germline V gene sequence: CDR1 MDHEN, CDR2 SYDVKM. CDR3 coding DNA: TGTGCCAGCAGTTTTAGGACTAGCACAGATACGCAGTATTTT. Amino acids: CASSFRTSTDTQYF. The variable domain in full, completed from reference TRBV28 and TRBJ2-3, reads DVKVTQSSRYLVKRTGEKVFLECVQDMDHENMFWYRQDPGLGLRLIYFSYDVKMKEKGDIPEGYSVSREKKERFSLILESASTNQTSMYLCASSFRTSTDTQYFGPGTRLTVL.

The chain carries TRBV28 and TRBJ1-2; D gene ambiguous. Germline loops: CDR1 MDHEN, CDR2 SYDVKM. Trimming removed 4 bases from V and 2 bases from J, with 5 bases in between. CDR3 size: 12 residues. This chain's CDR3 is CASSYQNYGYTF. The CDR3 nucleotides are TGTGCCAGCAGTTACCAGAACTATGGCTACACCTTC.

V gene TRBV11-2 combines with J gene TRBJ2-2, with D unclear. V lost 0 bases, J lost 4 bases, and 12 bases lay in between. The CDR3 is made up of 16 amino acids. CDR1 and CDR2 (germline): SGHAT, FQNNGV. The CDR3 nucleotides are TGTGCCAGCAGCTTAGATTCCCGCCGAGGCACCGGGGAGCTGTTTTTT. It is translated as CASSLDSRRGTGELFF.

The V call is TRBV15, the J call TRBJ1-4; D gene ambiguous. The CDR3 runs 15 residues. V was pared by 1 base and J by 8 bases, with 14 bases between. The V gene's germline CDR1 is LNHNV and CDR2 YYDKDF (reference sequence). The CDR3 DNA reads as TGTGCCACCAGCAGAGTGAGCCGGGGAGGAGAAAAACTGTTTTTT. This translates into CATSRVSRGGEKLFF. The full variable domain, in which reference TRBV15 and TRBJ1-4 provide the parts outside the CDR3, is DAMVIQNPRYQVTQFGKPVTLSCSQTLNHNVMYWYQQKSSQAPKLLFHYYDKDFNNEADTPDNFQSRRPNTSFCFLDIRSPGLGDTAMYLCATSRVSRGGEKLFFGSGTQLSVL.

This chain uses TRBV28 with TRBJ1-1; 9 nucleotides align to TRBD1. The CDR3 contains 18 residues. CDR1 is MDHEN and CDR2 is SYDVKM in the germline V gene. The V segment lost 5 bases and the J segment 1 base; nucleotides outside the gene matches: 14. The CDR3: CASSPFSGQGSGNTEAFF. Here the CDR3 DNA reads TGTGCCAGCAGTCCCTTTTCGGGACAGGGTTCGGGGAACACTGAAGCTTTCTTT.